The entry below gives a single T cell receptor (beta chain) sequence along with its context. The antigen is undetermined. The sample belongs to a study of T cells after yellow fever vaccination. V shed 4 bases, J shed 4 bases, and the junction held 6 bases outside the gene matches. Germline CDR1 reads SGDLS; CDR2 reads YYNGEE. The CDR3 runs to 15 residues. Study results and caveats: The secondary T-cell response peaked on day 5, not day 15, but was weaker. Only a small proportion of the clonotypes turned up in both the CD4 and the CD8 compartments, likely arising from convergent recombination. Most primary-vaccination clones recurred post-booster (just under 98% CD4, just over 85% CD8).

TCRdb redid the calling of the 5' RACE reads with MiXCR, one entry per CDR3 protein. The sample lists hundreds of thousands of distinct CDR3 sequences; 8.7% were seen once. The chain combines TRBV9 with TRBJ2-2; 8 nucleotides agree with TRBD2. The sample in question was PBMCs, obtained on the day of the first yellow fever vaccination. The sequence was obtained from a man younger than 30 who received the YFV17D yellow fever vaccine. The CDR3 here is CASSLVLAGTGELFF. In DNA, the CDR3 is TGTGCCAGCAGCCTGGTCCTAGCGGGCACCGGGGAGCTGTTTTTT.